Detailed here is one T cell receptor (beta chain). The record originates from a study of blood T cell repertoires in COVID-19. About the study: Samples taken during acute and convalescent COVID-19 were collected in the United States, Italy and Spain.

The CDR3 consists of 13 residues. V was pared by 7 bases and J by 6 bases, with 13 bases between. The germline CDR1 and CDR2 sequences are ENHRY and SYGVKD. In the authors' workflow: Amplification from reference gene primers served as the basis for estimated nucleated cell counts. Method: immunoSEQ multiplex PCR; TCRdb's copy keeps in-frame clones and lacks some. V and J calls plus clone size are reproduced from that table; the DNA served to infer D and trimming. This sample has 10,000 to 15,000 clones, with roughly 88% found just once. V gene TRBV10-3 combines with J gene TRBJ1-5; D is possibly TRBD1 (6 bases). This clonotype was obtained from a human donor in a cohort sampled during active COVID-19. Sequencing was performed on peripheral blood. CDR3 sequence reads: CAIKGEGSQPQHF. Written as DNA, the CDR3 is TGTGCCATCAAGGGGGAGGGGAGTCAGCCCCAGCATTTT.